The rows below give T cell receptor beta chains drawn from one sample of a study of shared clonotypes between healthy human individuals. Measured with immunoSEQ multiplex PCR; TCRdb has only the in-frame clones, and not every one. The table has 1.5 million to 2.5 million clones, roughly 95% seen once. The specimen was naive CD8+ T cells sorted from blood. Receptor source: a man aged 18-30 years in good health. Both conserved end residues are part of each CDR3. Each record gives: CDR3 protein, CDR3 DNA, clone size, D gene, V gene, J gene. D genes are given only for firm matches. Only part of the rows carry a size: once, few, many, or a class if the clone is expanded.

CDR3aa: CASSFLSGRAGEQFF; CDR3nt: TGTGCCAGCAGCTTCCTTAGCGGGAGGGCGGGTGAGCAGTTCTTC; abundance: NA; d_gene: TRBD2; v_gene: TRBV7-2; j_gene: TRBJ2-1
CDR3aa: CASSSFGGDYETQYF; CDR3nt: TGTGCCAGCAGCTCTTTCGGGGGGGATTACGAGACCCAGTACTTC; abundance: NA; d_gene: TRBD2; v_gene: TRBV7-9; j_gene: TRBJ2-5
CDR3aa: CASSLYPVGLNTEAFF; CDR3nt: TGTGCCAGCAGTTTATACCCCGTAGGGTTGAACACTGAAGCTTTCTTT; abundance: NA; d_gene: NA; v_gene: TRBV28; j_gene: TRBJ1-1
CDR3aa: CASSYLGQGEANGYTF; CDR3nt: TGTGCCAGCAGTTACTTAGGCCAGGGGGAAGCAAATGGCTACACCTTC; abundance: NA; d_gene: TRBD1; v_gene: TRBV6-5; j_gene: TRBJ1-2
CDR3aa: CSVEAGGSTDTQYF; CDR3nt: TGCAGCGTTGAAGCCGGTGGGAGCACAGATACGCAGTATTTT; abundance: NA; d_gene: NA; v_gene: TRBV29-1; j_gene: TRBJ2-3
CDR3aa: CASSRKPDTQYF; CDR3nt: TGTGCCAGCAGCCGGAAACCAGATACGCAGTATTTT; abundance: NA; d_gene: NA; v_gene: TRBV7-9; j_gene: TRBJ2-3
CDR3aa: CASSKTVDPQRAKNIQYF; CDR3nt: TGTGCCAGCAGCAAAACGGTGGATCCCCAGCGAGCCAAAAACATTCAGTACTTC; abundance: NA; d_gene: NA; v_gene: TRBV21-1; j_gene: TRBJ2-4
CDR3aa: CASRPQEDHGEKLFF; CDR3nt: TGTGCCAGCCGCCCACAGGAAGACCACGGCGAAAAACTGTTTTTT; abundance: NA; d_gene: NA; v_gene: TRBV2; j_gene: TRBJ1-4
CDR3aa: CASSQDRGLALTDTQYF; CDR3nt: TGCGCCAGCAGCCAAGATCGGGGACTAGCCCTCACAGATACGCAGTATTTT; abundance: NA; d_gene: TRBD2; v_gene: TRBV4-1; j_gene: TRBJ2-3
CDR3aa: CAWTNNDRAYNYGYTF; CDR3nt: TGTGCCTGGACAAACAACGACAGGGCGTATAACTATGGCTACACCTTC; abundance: NA; d_gene: TRBD1; v_gene: TRBV30; j_gene: TRBJ1-2
CDR3aa: CASSLPRAHEQYF; CDR3nt: TGTGCCAGCAGCCTCCCGAGGGCACACGAGCAGTACTTC; abundance: once; d_gene: NA; v_gene: TRBV28; j_gene: TRBJ2-7
CDR3aa: CASSLTTKNTEAFF; CDR3nt: TGTGCCAGCAGCTTGACAACGAAGAACACTGAAGCTTTCTTT; abundance: NA; d_gene: NA; v_gene: TRBV11-2; j_gene: TRBJ1-1
CDR3aa: CASSAGHRGTPQETQYF; CDR3nt: TGTGCCAGCAGCGCGGGACACAGGGGAACCCCTCAAGAGACCCAGTACTTC; abundance: NA; d_gene: TRBD1; v_gene: TRBV9; j_gene: TRBJ2-5
CDR3aa: CASSFRDRDYEQYF; CDR3nt: TGCGCCAGCAGCTTTAGGGACAGGGACTACGAGCAGTACTTC; abundance: NA; d_gene: TRBD1; v_gene: TRBV5-1; j_gene: TRBJ2-7
CDR3aa: CASSQDLSDNEQFF; CDR3nt: TGCGCCAGCAGCCAAGATTTGTCGGACAATGAGCAGTTCTTC; abundance: NA; d_gene: NA; v_gene: TRBV4-3; j_gene: TRBJ2-1
CDR3aa: CASSISPGSSYEQYF; CDR3nt: TGTGCCAGCAGCATTAGCCCGGGTAGCTCCTACGAGCAGTACTTC; abundance: NA; d_gene: NA; v_gene: TRBV7-9; j_gene: TRBJ2-7
CDR3aa: CAICCGLAGGPAAVDNEQFF; CDR3nt: TGTGCCATTTGCTGTGGACTAGCGGGAGGGCCAGCTGCAGTTGACAATGAGCAGTTCTTC; abundance: NA; d_gene: TRBD2; v_gene: TRBV10-3; j_gene: TRBJ2-1
CDR3aa: CASSPRDRGHEQYF; CDR3nt: TGTGCCAGCAGCCCCCGGGACAGGGGGCACGAGCAGTACTTC; abundance: NA; d_gene: TRBD1; v_gene: TRBV13; j_gene: TRBJ2-7
CDR3aa: CASSESRAETQYF; CDR3nt: TGTGCCAGCAGTGAGTCCAGGGCTGAGACCCAGTACTTC; abundance: NA; d_gene: NA; v_gene: TRBV2; j_gene: TRBJ2-5
CDR3aa: CASSLWVLGVYEQYF; CDR3nt: TGTGCCAGCAGCTTGTGGGTTTTAGGGGTCTACGAGCAGTACTTC; abundance: NA; d_gene: NA; v_gene: TRBV5-6; j_gene: TRBJ2-7
CDR3aa: CARGGTSGAGEQYF; CDR3nt: TGTGCACGGGGGGGGACTAGCGGAGCAGGCGAGCAGTACTTC; abundance: NA; d_gene: TRBD2; v_gene: TRBV30; j_gene: TRBJ2-7
CDR3aa: CASSFPPNTEAFF; CDR3nt: TGCGCCAGCAGCTTCCCCCCGAACACTGAAGCTTTCTTT; abundance: NA; d_gene: NA; v_gene: TRBV5-1; j_gene: TRBJ1-1
CDR3aa: CASSADQSYEQYF; CDR3nt: TGTGCCAGCAGCGCGGACCAATCCTACGAGCAGTACTTC; abundance: NA; d_gene: NA; v_gene: TRBV5-4; j_gene: TRBJ2-7
CDR3aa: CASSPGTGKYEQYF; CDR3nt: TGTGCCAGCAGCCCCGGGACAGGGAAATACGAGCAGTACTTC; abundance: NA; d_gene: TRBD1; v_gene: TRBV13; j_gene: TRBJ2-7
CDR3aa: CASSPSGEGPYEQYF; CDR3nt: TGTGCCAGCAGTCCGTCAGGGGAGGGTCCCTACGAGCAGTACTTC; abundance: NA; d_gene: NA; v_gene: TRBV28; j_gene: TRBJ2-7
CDR3aa: CASSSGGRPDTQYF; CDR3nt: TGTGCCAGCAGCTCGGGAGGCCGGCCAGATACGCAGTATTTT; abundance: NA; d_gene: TRBD2; v_gene: TRBV7-6; j_gene: TRBJ2-3
CDR3aa: CASSQTGDSNQPQHF; CDR3nt: TGCGCCAGCAGCCAAACAGGGGATAGCAATCAGCCCCAGCATTTT; abundance: NA; d_gene: TRBD1; v_gene: TRBV4-1; j_gene: TRBJ1-5
CDR3aa: CASSWIGTPNSGDTQYF; CDR3nt: TGTGCCAGCAGCTGGATTGGGACACCAAACAGCGGAGATACGCAGTATTTT; abundance: NA; d_gene: NA; v_gene: TRBV5-4; j_gene: TRBJ2-3
CDR3aa: CAWSVDSNTGELFF; CDR3nt: TGTGCCTGGAGTGTCGACAGTAACACCGGGGAGCTGTTTTTT; abundance: NA; d_gene: NA; v_gene: TRBV30; j_gene: TRBJ2-2
CDR3aa: CASSFSYQGGADTF; CDR3nt: TGTGCCAGCAGTTTTTCTTATCAGGGGGGGGCCGACACCTTC; abundance: NA; d_gene: TRBD1; v_gene: TRBV28; j_gene: TRBJ1-2
CDR3aa: CASSPESSYNSPLHF; CDR3nt: TGTGCCAGCAGCCCCGAGAGCTCCTATAATTCACCCCTCCACTTT; abundance: NA; d_gene: NA; v_gene: TRBV11-2; j_gene: TRBJ1-6
CDR3aa: CASSALGAGGYTF; CDR3nt: TGTGCCAGCAGTGCTTTAGGGGCGGGAGGCTACACCTTC; abundance: NA; d_gene: NA; v_gene: TRBV6-1; j_gene: TRBJ1-2
CDR3aa: CASSYDRVQETQYF; CDR3nt: TGTGCCAGCAGCTACGACAGGGTCCAAGAGACCCAGTACTTC; abundance: NA; d_gene: TRBD1; v_gene: TRBV5-6; j_gene: TRBJ2-5
CDR3aa: CASSLVLIYEQYF; CDR3nt: TGTGCCAGCAGCTTAGTTTTAATCTACGAGCAGTACTTC; abundance: NA; d_gene: NA; v_gene: TRBV7-2; j_gene: TRBJ2-7
CDR3aa: CASSPLVGLAGETQYF; CDR3nt: TGTGCCAGCAGCCCCCTTGTGGGACTAGCGGGAGAGACCCAGTACTTC; abundance: once; d_gene: TRBD2; v_gene: TRBV5-6; j_gene: TRBJ2-5
CDR3aa: CASSPEGGRPSYEQYF; CDR3nt: TGTGCCAGCAGTCCCGAAGGGGGGCGACCTAGCTACGAGCAGTACTTC; abundance: NA; d_gene: NA; v_gene: TRBV28; j_gene: TRBJ2-7
CDR3aa: CASEEGAVGYNEQFF; CDR3nt: TGTGCCAGCGAGGAGGGGGCCGTTGGTTACAATGAGCAGTTCTTC; abundance: NA; d_gene: NA; v_gene: TRBV5-4; j_gene: TRBJ2-1
CDR3aa: CASRRLAASTDTQYF; CDR3nt: TGTGCCAGCAGAAGACTAGCGGCAAGCACAGATACGCAGTATTTT; abundance: NA; d_gene: TRBD2; v_gene: TRBV2; j_gene: TRBJ2-3
CDR3aa: CASSLGRTANTGELFF; CDR3nt: TGTGCCAGCAGCTTAGGTAGGACAGCGAACACCGGGGAGCTGTTTTTT; abundance: once; d_gene: NA; v_gene: TRBV11-2; j_gene: TRBJ2-2
CDR3aa: CASSPGQTYEQYF; CDR3nt: TGTGCCAGCAGTCCCGGACAGACCTACGAGCAGTACTTC; abundance: NA; d_gene: NA; v_gene: TRBV6-5; j_gene: TRBJ2-7
CDR3aa: CASSFRGPTDTQYF; CDR3nt: TGTGCCAGCAGCTTCAGGGGGCCCACAGATACGCAGTATTTT; abundance: few; d_gene: TRBD1; v_gene: TRBV7-6; j_gene: TRBJ2-3
CDR3aa: CASSLRGTNEKLFF; CDR3nt: TGTGCCAGCAGTTTGAGGGGTACTAATGAAAAACTGTTTTTT; abundance: NA; d_gene: NA; v_gene: TRBV27; j_gene: TRBJ1-4
CDR3aa: CASSLTDNEQFF; CDR3nt: TGCGCCAGCAGCTTGACTGACAATGAGCAGTTCTTC; abundance: NA; d_gene: NA; v_gene: TRBV4-1; j_gene: TRBJ2-1
CDR3aa: CASSLWDTQYF; CDR3nt: TGTGCCAGCAGCTTATGGGATACGCAGTATTTT; abundance: NA; d_gene: NA; v_gene: TRBV7-8; j_gene: TRBJ2-3
CDR3aa: CASSLEGLAAYNEQFF; CDR3nt: TGTGCCAGCAGCTTAGAGGGACTAGCGGCCTACAATGAGCAGTTCTTC; abundance: once; d_gene: TRBD2; v_gene: TRBV7-6; j_gene: TRBJ2-1
CDR3aa: CASSPLDSYEQYF; CDR3nt: TGTGCCAGCAGCCCGCTGGACTCCTACGAGCAGTACTTC; abundance: NA; d_gene: NA; v_gene: TRBV28; j_gene: TRBJ2-7
CDR3aa: CASRADGVTEAFF; CDR3nt: TGTGCCAGCAGGGCAGATGGGGTCACTGAAGCTTTCTTT; abundance: NA; d_gene: NA; v_gene: TRBV25-1; j_gene: TRBJ1-1
CDR3aa: CASSQDTEGMSSYEQYF; CDR3nt: TGCGCCAGCAGCCAAGACACAGAAGGGATGAGCTCCTACGAGCAGTACTTC; abundance: NA; d_gene: NA; v_gene: TRBV4-1; j_gene: TRBJ2-7
CDR3aa: CASGGPGELFF; CDR3nt: TGCGCCAGCGGAGGACCCGGGGAGCTGTTTTTT; abundance: NA; d_gene: NA; v_gene: TRBV4-1; j_gene: TRBJ2-2
CDR3aa: CASSLTRESSYEQYF; CDR3nt: TGTGCCAGCAGCTTAACGAGGGAGAGCTCCTACGAGCAGTACTTC; abundance: NA; d_gene: NA; v_gene: TRBV11-3; j_gene: TRBJ2-7
CDR3aa: CASRASGGRETQYF; CDR3nt: TGTGCCAGCAGGGCTAGCGGGGGGAGGGAGACCCAGTACTTC; abundance: NA; d_gene: TRBD2; v_gene: TRBV28; j_gene: TRBJ2-5
CDR3aa: CASSPRRVYEQYF; CDR3nt: TGTGCCAGCAGTCCTAGGAGGGTCTACGAGCAGTACTTC; abundance: NA; d_gene: NA; v_gene: TRBV27; j_gene: TRBJ2-7
CDR3aa: CASSLSEGEAFF; CDR3nt: TGTGCCAGCAGTTTATCGGAGGGTGAAGCTTTCTTT; abundance: NA; d_gene: NA; v_gene: TRBV28; j_gene: TRBJ1-1
CDR3aa: CASSQEDNGLYEQYF; CDR3nt: TGCGCCAGCAGCCAAGAGGATAACGGGCTCTACGAGCAGTACTTC; abundance: NA; d_gene: NA; v_gene: TRBV4-3; j_gene: TRBJ2-7
CDR3aa: CASSQGTEGPMETNEKLFF; CDR3nt: TGCGCCAGCAGCCAAGGCACGGAGGGTCCGATGGAAACTAATGAAAAACTGTTTTTT; abundance: once; d_gene: NA; v_gene: TRBV4-1; j_gene: TRBJ1-4
CDR3aa: CASSWTSGEYNEQFF; CDR3nt: TGTGCCAGCAGCTGGACTAGCGGGGAATACAATGAGCAGTTCTTC; abundance: NA; d_gene: TRBD2; v_gene: TRBV7-9; j_gene: TRBJ2-1
CDR3aa: CASRGATDTQYF; CDR3nt: TGTGCCAGTCGAGGGGCCACAGATACGCAGTATTTT; abundance: NA; d_gene: NA; v_gene: TRBV28; j_gene: TRBJ2-3
CDR3aa: CASTPDLGGTDTQYF; CDR3nt: TGCGCCAGCACTCCCGACTTAGGTGGGACAGATACGCAGTATTTT; abundance: NA; d_gene: NA; v_gene: TRBV5-1; j_gene: TRBJ2-3